This T cell receptor (beta chain) originates from a study of OX40 agonist ivuxolimab in advanced cancers. Study as a whole: Dose-escalation patients had hepatocellular carcinoma, melanoma, renal cell or head and neck cancer. There were three patients with partial responses, one having hepatocellular carcinoma and two cutaneous melanoma. A male proportion of about 86% was recorded, with mean age around 55 years and range about 23 to 90.

The germline CDR1 and CDR2 sequences are SGDLS and YYNGEE. CDR3 length equals 15 residues. The V gene lost 3 bases and the J gene lost 5 bases, with 17 bases spanning the gap. Comment on this clone: Its specificity is not known.

The data were produced by immunoSEQ multiplex PCR, yet TCRdb's version contains in-frame clones alone and is incomplete. This table has tens of thousands of clones, approximately 86% appearing once. Whole-study results and caveats: Low normalized clonal expansion also occurred in some nonresponding patients.

The sample was CD4+ or CD8+ T cells sorted from blood, taken in a trial of the OX40 agonist ivuxolimab. This TCR was sampled from an adult with an advanced solid tumor such as melanoma, head and neck, liver or kidney cancer. The rearrangement uses TRBV9 and TRBJ1-1; D possibly corresponds to TRBD1 (6 bases). The CDR3 sequence: CASSAQQGRKTEAFF. CDR3 nucleotides: TGTGCCAGCAGCGCCCAGCAGGGGCGAAAAACTGAAGCTTTCTTT.